This T cell receptor (beta chain) was profiled in a study of T cells in Graves' hyperthyroidism and ophthalmopathy. Study in general: Upon initial diagnosis and before any treatment, peripheral blood was collected. Study-wide results and limits: Ophthalmopathy was predicted by the model a median of about 6.5 months ahead of onset.

Amplified TCR beta CDR3 regions derived from RNA transcripts. A set of HTBI primers served as the primers for a first-round RT-PCR of the TCR CDR3. TCRdb analysed the multiplex PCR reads with MiXCR anew, one entry per CDR3 protein. The data contain hundreds of thousands of distinct CDR3 sequences, around 20% of them singletons. Patients aged 18 to 65 with hyperthyroidism were newly diagnosed, with duration under 2 months. Each diagnosis was grounded in clinical symptoms, serum thyroxine and TRAb, thyroid ultrasound, and orbital computed tomography. This clonotype has just a few counts. What it binds is unknown. CDR1 and CDR2 from the germline V gene are SGHKS and YYEKEE (reference sequence). Trimming shortened V by 0 bases and J by 8 bases, and 12 bases separated the two germline ends. This CDR3 spans 15 amino acids.

This receptor was identified in a woman aged 50 to 60 with Graves' hyperthyroidism that later progressed to Graves' ophthalmopathy. The chain joins TRBV5-5 to TRBJ1-6; no clear D gene. The sample was blood. This CDR3 is CASSLDWAEDSPLHF. CDR3 nucleotide sequence: TGTGCCAGCAGCTTGGATTGGGCGGAGGATTCACCCCTCCACTTT.